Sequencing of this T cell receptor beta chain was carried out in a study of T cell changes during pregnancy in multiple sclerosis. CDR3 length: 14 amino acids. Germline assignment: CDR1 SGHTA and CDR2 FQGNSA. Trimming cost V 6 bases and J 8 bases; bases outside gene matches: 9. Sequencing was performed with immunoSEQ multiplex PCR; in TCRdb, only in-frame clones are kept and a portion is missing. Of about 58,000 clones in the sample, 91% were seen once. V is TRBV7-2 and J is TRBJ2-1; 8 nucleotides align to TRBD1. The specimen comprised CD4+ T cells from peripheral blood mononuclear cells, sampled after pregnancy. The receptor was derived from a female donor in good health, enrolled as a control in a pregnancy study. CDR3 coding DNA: TGTGCCAGCAGTAGACAGACAGGGGTCGATGAGCAGTTCTTC. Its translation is CASSRQTGVDEQFF. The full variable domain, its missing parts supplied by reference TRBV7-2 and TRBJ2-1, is GAGVSQSPSNKVTEKGKDVELRCDPISGHTALYWYRQSLGQGLEFLIYFQGNSAPDKSGLPSDRFSAERTGGSVSTLTIQRTQQEDSAVYLCASSRQTGVDEQFFGPGTRLTVL.